A selection of T cell receptor beta chains follows, all from one sample in a study of blood T cell repertoires in COVID-19. Sequencing used immunoSEQ multiplex PCR; TCRdb keeps in-frame clones, though not all of them. The repertoire holds 190,000 or so clones, with more than 70% as singletons. The sample was peripheral blood. The receptors originated from a woman at least 80 years old with active or convalescent COVID-19. Both conserved end residues are part of each CDR3. D genes are given only for firm matches. Size tells how often a clone was seen (once, few, many) or the class of an expanded clone, and some rows leave it out.

clone_size: many
d_call: TRBD2
j_call: TRBJ2-5
v_call: TRBV19
cdr3_nt: TGTGCCAGTAGTATGCTAGCGGGGGGTGCAGAGACCCAGTACTTC
cdr3_aa: CASSMLAGGAETQYF

clone_size: NA
d_call: TRBD2
j_call: TRBJ2-3
v_call: TRBV6-1
cdr3_nt: TGTGCCAGCAGTGAAGCCGGCAGCGGGGGTTTTCATACGCAGTATTTT
cdr3_aa: CASSEAGSGGFHTQYF

clone_size: NA
d_call: TRBD2
j_call: TRBJ2-1
v_call: TRBV5-5
cdr3_nt: TGTGCCAGCAGCCTATCGGGAGGGGGTGAGCAGTTCTTC
cdr3_aa: CASSLSGGGEQFF

clone_size: NA
d_call: TRBD1
j_call: TRBJ2-3
v_call: TRBV5-6
cdr3_nt: TGTGCCAGCAGCTTCAGGGGGCACGGCACAGATACGCAGTATTTT
cdr3_aa: CASSFRGHGTDTQYF

clone_size: NA
d_call: NA
j_call: TRBJ2-4
v_call: TRBV4-2
cdr3_nt: TGTGCCAGCAGCCAAGGGGCGGGCATAGGCGAGTACTTC
cdr3_aa: CASSQGAGIGEYF

clone_size: NA
d_call: NA
j_call: TRBJ1-5
v_call: TRBV4-1
cdr3_nt: TGCGCCAGCAGCCTTCGGGGAGGGGATCAGCCCCAGCATTTT
cdr3_aa: CASSLRGGDQPQHF

clone_size: NA
d_call: NA
j_call: TRBJ1-1
v_call: TRBV2
cdr3_nt: TGTGCCAGCAGCCTAATACAGCCCGGCACTGAAGCTTTCTTT
cdr3_aa: CASSLIQPGTEAFF

clone_size: NA
d_call: TRBD1
j_call: TRBJ2-5
v_call: TRBV4-1
cdr3_nt: TGCGCCAGCAGCCAACCCGGGACAGGCCAAGAGACCCAGTACTTC
cdr3_aa: CASSQPGTGQETQYF

clone_size: NA
d_call: NA
j_call: TRBJ1-5
v_call: TRBV28
cdr3_nt: TGTGCCAGCAGTTTGTACAGGGTACCCTCCAATCAGCCCCAGCATTTT
cdr3_aa: CASSLYRVPSNQPQHF

clone_size: NA
d_call: TRBD1
j_call: TRBJ1-1
v_call: TRBV7-3
cdr3_nt: TGTGCCAGCAGCTCCGGGACAGGGTCTGGCACTGAAGCTTTCTTT
cdr3_aa: CASSSGTGSGTEAFF

clone_size: NA
d_call: NA
j_call: TRBJ1-1
v_call: TRBV27
cdr3_nt: TGTGCCAGCAGTTTGCTGGGGGGACGGGGGAACACTGAAGCTTTCTTT
cdr3_aa: CASSLLGGRGNTEAFF

clone_size: NA
d_call: NA
j_call: TRBJ1-5
v_call: TRBV28
cdr3_nt: TGTGCCAGCGGCCCTGGGACAAGTCGGTTTCGGCCCCAGCATTTT
cdr3_aa: CASGPGTSRFRPQHF

clone_size: once
d_call: NA
j_call: TRBJ1-1
v_call: TRBV29-1
cdr3_nt: TGCAGCGTTGCCCTCGACATGGACACTGAAGCTTTCTTT
cdr3_aa: CSVALDMDTEAFF

clone_size: once
d_call: NA
j_call: TRBJ2-4
v_call: TRBV6-1
cdr3_nt: TGTGCCAGCAGTGAAGGGACTACGAAAAACATTCAGTACTTC
cdr3_aa: CASSEGTTKNIQYF

clone_size: NA
d_call: NA
j_call: TRBJ1-5
v_call: TRBV7-2
cdr3_nt: TGTGCCAGCAGCTTTACGGGGGGCGTTAATCAGCCCCAGCATTTT
cdr3_aa: CASSFTGGVNQPQHF

clone_size: NA
d_call: NA
j_call: TRBJ2-7
v_call: TRBV4-2
cdr3_nt: TGTGCCAGCAGCCAAGGGGAAGCGGAGGCCTACGAGCAGTACTTC
cdr3_aa: CASSQGEAEAYEQYF

clone_size: few
d_call: TRBD1
j_call: TRBJ1-2
v_call: TRBV28
cdr3_nt: TGTGCCAGCAAGACGGGACAGGGAGGAACAAACTATGGCTACACCTTC
cdr3_aa: CASKTGQGGTNYGYTF

clone_size: many
d_call: NA
j_call: TRBJ2-7
v_call: TRBV6-5
cdr3_nt: TGTGCCAGCAGTATTCTACTCTCCTACGAGCAGTACTTC
cdr3_aa: CASSILLSYEQYF

clone_size: NA
d_call: NA
j_call: TRBJ1-2
v_call: TRBV28
cdr3_nt: TGTGCCAGCAGTATAGGACAAGGCTATGGCTACACCTTC
cdr3_aa: CASSIGQGYGYTF

clone_size: NA
d_call: NA
j_call: TRBJ1-4
v_call: TRBV2
cdr3_nt: TGTGCCAGCAGTGTAGAGGAAAAACTGTTTTTT
cdr3_aa: CASSVEEKLFF

clone_size: NA
d_call: TRBD1
j_call: TRBJ1-5
v_call: TRBV10-3
cdr3_nt: TGTGCCATCAGTGAGTCGGCAGGGGGCAACCAGCCCCAGCATTTT
cdr3_aa: CAISESAGGNQPQHF

clone_size: NA
d_call: NA
j_call: TRBJ2-5
v_call: TRBV6-5
cdr3_nt: TGTGCCAGCACCCAGACCGTAGGGAGTAGGAAGACCCAGTACTTC
cdr3_aa: CASTQTVGSRKTQYF

clone_size: few
d_call: NA
j_call: TRBJ1-6
v_call: TRBV28
cdr3_nt: TGTGCCAGCAGTTTACCGGGCTCCTATAATTCACCCCTCCACTTT
cdr3_aa: CASSLPGSYNSPLHF

clone_size: NA
d_call: NA
j_call: TRBJ1-1
v_call: TRBV18
cdr3_nt: TGTGCCAGCTCACCGTCCCAAACAGGTCCTGAAGCTTTCTTT
cdr3_aa: CASSPSQTGPEAFF

clone_size: NA
d_call: TRBD2
j_call: TRBJ2-1
v_call: TRBV19
cdr3_nt: TGTGCCAGTAGTGCCTTGGCGGGCGGGGGGTCCTACAATGAGCAGTTCTTC
cdr3_aa: CASSALAGGGSYNEQFF

clone_size: NA
d_call: TRBD2
j_call: TRBJ2-7
v_call: TRBV4-2
cdr3_nt: TGTGCCAGCAGCCAACTCAGCGGGGGGGCCATCTTAGGGGAGCAGTACTTC
cdr3_aa: CASSQLSGGAILGEQYF

clone_size: NA
d_call: NA
j_call: TRBJ2-5
v_call: TRBV12-3/TRBV12-4
cdr3_nt: TGTGCCAGCAGGGGACTGTACCAAGAGACCCAGTACTTC
cdr3_aa: CASRGLYQETQYF

clone_size: few
d_call: TRBD1
j_call: TRBJ1-2
v_call: TRBV28
cdr3_nt: TGTGCCACCAGGGACAGGGTTAACTATGGCTACACCTTC
cdr3_aa: CATRDRVNYGYTF

clone_size: NA
d_call: TRBD1
j_call: TRBJ1-2
v_call: TRBV5-4
cdr3_nt: TGTGCCAGCAGCTTAGGACAGGGACCCGGTGGCTACACCTTC
cdr3_aa: CASSLGQGPGGYTF

clone_size: NA
d_call: TRBD1
j_call: TRBJ1-2
v_call: TRBV18
cdr3_nt: TGTGCCAGCTCACCACAGCGACAGGGGGCCTATGGCTACACCTTC
cdr3_aa: CASSPQRQGAYGYTF

clone_size: NA
d_call: TRBD1
j_call: TRBJ1-2
v_call: TRBV28
cdr3_nt: TGTGCCAGCATTCAGACAGGGATGATGGGCTACACCTTC
cdr3_aa: CASIQTGMMGYTF

clone_size: NA
d_call: TRBD1
j_call: TRBJ2-3
v_call: TRBV28
cdr3_nt: TGTGCCAGCAGTCCACGGGACAGGGCAGATACGCAGTATTTT
cdr3_aa: CASSPRDRADTQYF

clone_size: NA
d_call: TRBD1
j_call: TRBJ1-2
v_call: TRBV2
cdr3_nt: TGTGCCAGCAGCTACGACAGGGGGCGTTCAGGCTACACCTTC
cdr3_aa: CASSYDRGRSGYTF

clone_size: NA
d_call: TRBD2
j_call: TRBJ2-1
v_call: TRBV5-1
cdr3_nt: TGCGCCAGCTTCGCTAGCGGGACTTACAATGAGCAGTTCTTC
cdr3_aa: CASFASGTYNEQFF

clone_size: NA
d_call: NA
j_call: TRBJ1-2
v_call: TRBV14
cdr3_nt: TGTGCCAGCAGCCAAGAGACCGGAGCCTATGGCTACACCTTC
cdr3_aa: CASSQETGAYGYTF

clone_size: NA
d_call: NA
j_call: TRBJ2-7
v_call: TRBV3-1/TRBV3-2
cdr3_nt: TGTGCCAGCAGCCTCCAGCGAGGAGAGCAGTACTTC
cdr3_aa: CASSLQRGEQYF

clone_size: NA
d_call: TRBD1
j_call: TRBJ2-7
v_call: TRBV6-6
cdr3_nt: TGTGCCAGCAGTTACTCCGGGACAGGGACCTACGAGCAGTACTTC
cdr3_aa: CASSYSGTGTYEQYF

clone_size: NA
d_call: NA
j_call: TRBJ1-1
v_call: TRBV10-2
cdr3_nt: TGCGCCAGCAGTGAGCCCCCAGGGGTCGGGGACACTGAAGCTTTCTTT
cdr3_aa: CASSEPPGVGDTEAFF

clone_size: NA
d_call: NA
j_call: TRBJ1-4
v_call: TRBV3-1/TRBV3-2
cdr3_nt: TGTGCCAGCAGCCAACGTCCCGCGGCTAATGAAAAACTGTTTTTT
cdr3_aa: CASSQRPAANEKLFF

clone_size: NA
d_call: TRBD1
j_call: TRBJ1-1
v_call: TRBV5-1
cdr3_nt: TGCGCCAGCAGCTTGGCCCCCGGGACAGGGCCCACTGAAGCTTTCTTT
cdr3_aa: CASSLAPGTGPTEAFF

clone_size: NA
d_call: TRBD1
j_call: TRBJ1-1
v_call: TRBV28
cdr3_nt: TGTGCCAGCAGTTCTCAGGGGGTAACCGTGAACACTGAAGCTTTCTTT
cdr3_aa: CASSSQGVTVNTEAFF

clone_size: few
d_call: NA
j_call: TRBJ2-2
v_call: TRBV15
cdr3_nt: TGTGCCACCAGCAGAGAGAGACTAGTGGCTGGGGAGCTGTTTTTT
cdr3_aa: CATSRERLVAGELFF

clone_size: NA
d_call: TRBD2
j_call: TRBJ2-5
v_call: TRBV9
cdr3_nt: TGTGCCAGCAGCTATGACGGGACTAGCGCCGAGACCCAGTACTTC
cdr3_aa: CASSYDGTSAETQYF

clone_size: NA
d_call: TRBD1
j_call: TRBJ2-6
v_call: TRBV2
cdr3_nt: TGTGCCAGCAGTGGAGCCCCGGGACAGGTCAGCTCTGGGGCCAACGTCCTGACTTTC
cdr3_aa: CASSGAPGQVSSGANVLTF

clone_size: once
d_call: NA
j_call: TRBJ1-2
v_call: TRBV28
cdr3_nt: TGTGCCAGCAGTTTTCCGGGAGCGGGCTACACCTTC
cdr3_aa: CASSFPGAGYTF

clone_size: few
d_call: NA
j_call: TRBJ2-6
v_call: TRBV15
cdr3_nt: TGTGCCACCAGCAAAGGAGTGTTAAGCTCTGGGGCCAACGTCCTGACTTTC
cdr3_aa: CATSKGVLSSGANVLTF